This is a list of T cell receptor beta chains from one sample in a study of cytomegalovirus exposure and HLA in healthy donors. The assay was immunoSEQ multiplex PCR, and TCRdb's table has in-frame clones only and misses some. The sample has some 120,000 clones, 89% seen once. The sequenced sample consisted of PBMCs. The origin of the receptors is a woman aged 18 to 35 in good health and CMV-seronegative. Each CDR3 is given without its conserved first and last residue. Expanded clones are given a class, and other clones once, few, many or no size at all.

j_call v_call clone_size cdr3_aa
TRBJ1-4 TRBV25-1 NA ASSRVGDEKLF
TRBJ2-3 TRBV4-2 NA ASSQVEIGRTDTQY
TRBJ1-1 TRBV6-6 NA ASSYSAGSNTEAF
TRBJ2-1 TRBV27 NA ASSILGQGRDEQF
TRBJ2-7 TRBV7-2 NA ASSLEASGRGGEQY
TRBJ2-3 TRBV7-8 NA ASSFGLAGGPGQESDTQY
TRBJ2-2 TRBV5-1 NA ATRQGANTGELF
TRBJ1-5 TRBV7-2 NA ASSYLQGEPNQPQH
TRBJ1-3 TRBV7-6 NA ASTYSGLASGNTIY
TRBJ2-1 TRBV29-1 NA SVPTSGRTHEQF
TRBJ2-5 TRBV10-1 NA AAGTSDPHETQY
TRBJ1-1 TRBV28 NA ASSFSTEAF
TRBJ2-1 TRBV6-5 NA ASSSTGKSWDEQF
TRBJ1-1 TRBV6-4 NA ASRDTHRGRNGTEAF
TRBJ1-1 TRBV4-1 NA ASSPSGQNTEAF
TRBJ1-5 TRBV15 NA ATTGQAYSNQPQH
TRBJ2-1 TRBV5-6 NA ASSSTSGSFHEQF
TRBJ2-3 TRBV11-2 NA ASRASGTDTQY
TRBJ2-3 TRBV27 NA ASSSTGASTDTQY
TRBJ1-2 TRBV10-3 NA AISGGGTLYGYT
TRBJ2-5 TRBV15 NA ATSRAGTSGETQY
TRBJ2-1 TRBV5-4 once ASSGGSNEQF
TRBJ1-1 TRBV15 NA ATRQEGGNTEAF
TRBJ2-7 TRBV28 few ASSLRYEQY
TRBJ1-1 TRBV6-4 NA ASSARGNTEAF
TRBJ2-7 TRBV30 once ACWDNAYEQY
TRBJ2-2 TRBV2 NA ASSEFPANTGELF
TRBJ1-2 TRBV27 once ASSPSRGGGASNT
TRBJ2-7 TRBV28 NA ASSTYLTGYYEQY
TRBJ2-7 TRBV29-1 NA SAISGRSYEQY